These 10 T cell receptor beta chains originate from one sample sequenced in a study of cytomegalovirus exposure and HLA in healthy donors. The PCR was carried out with 60 Vbeta primers and 13 Jbeta primers. Assay used: immunoSEQ multiplex PCR; TCRdb lists only in-frame clones, some missing. The sample has 150,000 to 200,000 clones; approximately 80% are singletons. Sequences were obtained from PBMCs. The receptors were gathered from a woman aged 40 to 50 in good health and CMV-seropositive.

The rearrangement uses TRBV7-2 and TRBJ2-5; TRBD2 is a possible D gene (6 bases). Per the germline V gene, CDR1 is SGHTA and CDR2 is FQGNSA. The CDR3 is 15 amino acids. The V gene lost 5 bases and the J gene lost 1 base, with 14 bases spanning the gap. The CDR3 sequence is CASSKLAGFQETQYF. The DNA for the CDR3 is TGTGCCAGCAGCAAACTCGCGGGGTTCCAAGAGACCCAGTACTTC.

Concerning this clone itself: At one end, the junction sequence differs from germline, possibly due to a read error. Written as DNA, the CDR3 is TGCAGTGCTAGATCAGGGATCTTGACGCTTTTC. Translating it yields CSARSGILTLF. This rearrangement joins TRBV20-1 to TRBJ2-7; tentatively, D is TRBD1 (5 bases). The germline gives CDR1 DFQATT, CDR2 SNEGSKA (reference sequence). The CDR3 extends over 11 amino acids.

The J gene is TRBJ1-1, the V gene TRBV6-5; TRBD1 matches at 9 bases. The CDR3 length is 12 residues. The V segment lost 9 bases and the J segment 3 bases; nucleotides outside the gene matches: 2. The germline gives CDR1 MNHEY, CDR2 SVGAGI. The CDR3 nucleotides are TGTGCCAGTGGACAGGGGTACACTGAAGCTTTCTTT. Its protein product is CASGQGYTEAFF.

The rearrangement links TRBV7-2 to TRBJ2-5; D might be TRBD2 (6 bases). Germline loops: CDR1 SGHTA, CDR2 FQGNSA. Between the trimmed V and J ends, which lost 6 bases and 1 base, there was a span of 12 bases. CDR3 length equals 14 residues. The CDR3 nucleotides are TGTGCCAGCAGTTGGGGTAGCGGCCAAGAGACCCAGTACTTC. This sequence encodes CASSWGSGQETQYF.

This chain links TRBV7-8 with TRBJ2-5; possibly TRBD2 for D (5 bases). The CDR3 runs 14 residues. The germline V and J ends were trimmed by 4 bases and 5 bases, with 14 bases remaining between them. CDR1 is SGHVS, CDR2 FQNEAQ, per germline. The DNA of the CDR3 is TGTGCCAGCAGCTCACTTAAGGGAGTGGAGACCCAGTACTTC. Amino acids: CASSSLKGVETQYF.

This sequence joins TRBV30 and TRBJ1-2, with D hard to call. Germline values: CDR1 GTSNPN, CDR2 SVGIG (reference sequence). The V end lost 2 bases, the J end lost 7 bases, and 14 bases lay between the germline ends. The CDR3 length is 13 residues. The CDR3 DNA follows: TGTGCCTGGAGTCCTGGCGGGAGCTTTGGCTACACCTTC. Its translation: CAWSPGGSFGYTF. The variable domain in full, with the rest retrieved from reference TRBV30 and TRBJ1-2, is SQTIHQWPATLVQPVGSPLSLECTVEGTSNPNLYWYRQAAGRGLQLLFYSVGIGQISSEVPQNLSASRPQDRQFILSSKKLLLSDSGFYLCAWSPGGSFGYTFGSGTRLTVV.

This clone came up once. This rearrangement joins TRBV27 to TRBJ2-5; D is possibly TRBD2 (6 bases). CDR3 length: 14 residues. V shed 0 bases and J shed 7 bases, with 12 bases lying between them. Germline loops: CDR1 MNHEY, CDR2 SMNVEV (reference sequence). Written as DNA, the CDR3 is TGTGCCAGCAGTTTATCAGCGGGTATGGGGACCCAGTACTTC. Translating it yields CASSLSAGMGTQYF.

This chain joins TRBV30 and TRBJ1-5; D is unclear. Germline CDR1 and CDR2: GTSNPN and SVGIG (reference sequence). Trimming pared 0 bases from V and 7 bases from J, leaving 13 bases between. There are 14 residues in the CDR3. CDR3 in DNA: TGTGCCTGGAGTGTACCTGTGGGCGTACAGCCCCAGCATTTT. Translating gives CAWSVPVGVQPQHF. Full variable domain (remainder filled in from reference TRBV30 and TRBJ1-5): SQTIHQWPATLVQPVGSPLSLECTVEGTSNPNLYWYRQAAGRGLQLLFYSVGIGQISSEVPQNLSASRPQDRQFILSSKKLLLSDSGFYLCAWSVPVGVQPQHFGDGTRLSIL.

The V gene is TRBV19, the J gene TRBJ1-1; 9 nucleotides agree with TRBD1. The CDR3 runs 15 residues. J gave up 4 bases and V 7 bases, and 10 bases lay outside the gene matches. Germline V gene data show CDR1 as LNHDA and CDR2 as SQIVND (reference sequence). The CDR3 sequence is CASMRFGTGSTEAFF. The CDR3 DNA reads as TGTGCCAGTATGCGATTCGGGACAGGGTCCACTGAAGCTTTCTTT. The entire variable domain, with the rest obtained from reference TRBV19 and TRBJ1-1, is as follows: DGGITQSPKYLFRKEGQNVTLSCEQNLNHDAMYWYRQDPGQGLRLIYYSQIVNDFQKGDIAEGYSVSREKKESFPLTVTSAQKNPTAFYLCASMRFGTGSTEAFFGQGTRLTVV.

To note about this clone: Other DNA sequences in this specimen translate into the identical CDR3. The J gene is TRBJ2-2, the V gene TRBV30; perhaps TRBD2 as D (6 bases). The germline V and J ends were trimmed by 0 bases and 6 bases, with 11 bases remaining between them. CDR3 length: 14 amino acids. CDR1 GTSNPN and CDR2 SVGIG come from the germline V gene (reference sequence). The CDR3 region is CAWSVLEGAGELFF. In nucleotides, the CDR3 is TGTGCCTGGAGTGTACTGGAGGGAGCCGGGGAGCTGTTTTTT.